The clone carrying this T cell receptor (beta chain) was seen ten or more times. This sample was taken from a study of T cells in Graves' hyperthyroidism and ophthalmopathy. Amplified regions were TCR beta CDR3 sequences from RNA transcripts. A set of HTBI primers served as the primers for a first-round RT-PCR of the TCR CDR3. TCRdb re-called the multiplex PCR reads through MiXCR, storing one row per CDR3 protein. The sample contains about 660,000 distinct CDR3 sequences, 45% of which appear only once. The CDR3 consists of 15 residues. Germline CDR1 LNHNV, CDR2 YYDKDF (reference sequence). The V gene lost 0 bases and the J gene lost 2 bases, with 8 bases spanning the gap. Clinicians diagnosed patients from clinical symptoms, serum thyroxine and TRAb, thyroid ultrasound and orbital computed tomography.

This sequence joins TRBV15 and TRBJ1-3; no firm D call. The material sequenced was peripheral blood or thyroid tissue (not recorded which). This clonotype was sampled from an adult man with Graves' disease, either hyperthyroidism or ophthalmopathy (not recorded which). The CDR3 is CATSREGFTGNTIYF. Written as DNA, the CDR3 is TGTGCCACCAGCAGAGAAGGGTTTACTGGAAACACCATATATTTT.